This T cell receptor beta chain was documented in a study of CD8 T cells in Susac syndrome. General observations from the study: In its TCR sequencing and HLA analysis, the study acknowledged that the number of individuals was relatively small.

Points on this clonotype: The antigen is unknown.

CD8+ and CD4+ T cells from blood underwent TCR beta sequencing. In contrast to the negatively isolated CD8+ and CD4+ T cells, TEMRA cells were FACS-enriched. Random hexamers served to reverse transcribe roughly 0.5 to 1 ug RNA. Amplification of the TCR beta CDR3 was carried out by immunoSEQ multiplex PCR, which spanned a total of 54 Vbeta and 13 Jbeta segments. TCRdb re-called the immunoSEQ multiplex PCR reads with MiXCR, one entry per CDR3 protein. The repertoire holds hundreds of thousands of distinct CDR3 sequences, with around 93% as singletons. This CDR3 spans 15 amino acids. Germline assignment: CDR1 SGHTA and CDR2 FQGNSA. The V end lost 0 bases, the J end lost 4 bases, and 11 bases lay between the germline ends.

The TCR sequence derives from a human donor with multiple sclerosis. Sequenced material: CD4+ T cells from PBMCs. The rearrangement joins TRBV7-2 to TRBJ2-3; D gene ambiguous. The CDR3, as DNA: TGTGCCAGCAGCTTAGCTGGCGCGAATGCAGATACGCAGTATTTT. It is translated as CASSLAGANADTQYF.